The clone carrying this TCR beta chain was seen repeatedly, ten times or more. Its specificity is not known. The data derive from a study of T-cell memory formation after mild COVID-19. Whole-study findings and limits: A subset of responding clones appeared in pre-infection memory, suggesting cross-reactive memory joined.

TCRdb processed the 5' RACE reads anew with MiXCR; each CDR3 protein has one entry. This sample has approximately 350,000 distinct CDR3 sequences, with 25% to 30% found just once. The germline V gene has CDR1 SNHLY and CDR2 FYNNEI. This CDR3 is 11 amino acids long. V lost 3 bases and J lost 3, with 3 bases in between. Sequenced input: PBMCs or a T cell subset sorted from them (not recorded which). The chain recombines TRBV2 with TRBJ2-7; D not resolved. The origin of this receptor is an adult woman who had mild COVID-19 (a few samples of this study predate the infection). Cell type and time point are not known. As DNA, the CDR3 is TGTGCCAGCAGTGACTTCTACGAGCAGTACTTC. Amino acids: CASSDFYEQYF.